Presented here are 7 T cell receptor beta chains from one specimen sequenced in a study of CD8+ T cells in alopecia areata. The treatment: oral pan-JAK inhibitor, 5-10 mg twice daily. The authors extracted RNA and reverse transcribed it into cDNA as the sequencing template. Produced via immunoSEQ multiplex PCR; TCRdb's table is partial and in-frame only. Of over 150,000 clones listed, 50% to 65% are singletons. The source material was CD4+ T cells sorted from blood, sampled at week 24, from a patient treated with tofacitinib. Source of these receptors: a human donor with alopecia areata.

A note on this clone: Other nucleotide sequences from this sample produce the same CDR3. The chain employs TRBV5-1 and TRBJ2-5; no reliable D call. The CDR3 spans 12 residues. The ends were cut back, 5 bases at V and 5 bases at J, with 10 bases in the middle. Germline CDR1 is SGHRS and CDR2 is YFSETQ. The CDR3 nucleotides read TGCGCCAGCAGTCTCGAGGAGGAGACCCAGTACTTC. Translating it yields CASSLEEETQYF.

This clone was picked up one time. The rearrangement uses TRBV25-1 and TRBJ2-7; the D is unclear. This CDR3 comprises 11 residues. Trimming took off 4 bases at V and 3 bases at J, with 4 bases between the two ends. Germline V gene data show CDR1 as MGHDK and CDR2 as SYGVNS. The CDR3, as DNA: TGTGCCAGCAGTGCCGTCTACGAGCAGTACTTC. Protein product: CASSAVYEQYF.

This chain joins TRBV15 and TRBJ2-4; possible D gene TRBD2, 5 bases. This CDR3 has 14 residues. V gave up 0 bases and J gave up 8 bases, with 11 bases separating them. From germline, CDR1 is LNHNV and CDR2 YYDKDF (reference sequence). CDR3 DNA: TGTGCCACCAGCAGAGATCTGTGGGGAGACATTCAGTACTTC. Its translation: CATSRDLWGDIQYF.

The V call is TRBV9, the J call TRBJ2-1; D is ambiguous. The CDR3 runs 12 residues. Germline-derived CDR1 and CDR2 are SGDLS and YYNGEE. V lost 3 bases to trimming and J lost 12 bases, with 13 bases between them. The CDR3 is CASSAEAGVQFF. The CDR3 DNA reads TGTGCCAGCAGCGCCGAAGCTGGAGTGCAGTTCTTC.

This clone was recorded a few times. The same CDR3 can be traced to other DNA sequences in this sample. The V call is TRBV5-1, the J call TRBJ2-5; no reliable D call. CDR1 and CDR2 from the germline V gene are SGHRS and YFSETQ. Trimming removed 0 bases from V and 2 bases from J, with 5 bases in between. The CDR3 spans 13 residues. Here the CDR3 reads CASSLGQQETQYF. CDR3 nucleotide sequence: TGCGCCAGCAGCTTGGGCCAGCAAGAGACCCAGTACTTC.

In this sample, this clone turned up a few times. V usage is TRBV27 and J usage is TRBJ2-3; D gene ambiguous. The germline gives CDR1 MNHEY, CDR2 SMNVEV (reference sequence). CDR3 length equals 15 residues. Trimming took off 6 bases at V and 1 base at J, with 14 bases between the two ends. Here the CDR3 reads CASRAGQHRTDTQYF. DNA of the CDR3: TGTGCCAGCAGGGCCGGGCAACACCGCACAGATACGCAGTATTTT.

The genes are TRBV29-1 and TRBJ2-5; 8 bases are a match to TRBD2. CDR3 length: 15 amino acids. J gave up 4 bases and V 6 bases, and 13 bases lay outside the gene matches. CDR1 and CDR2 from the germline V gene are SQVTM and ANQGSEA. CDR3 DNA: TGCAGCGTCGCACCCACCGGCGGGGGGAGAGAGACCCAGTACTTC. Protein product: CSVAPTGGGRETQYF.